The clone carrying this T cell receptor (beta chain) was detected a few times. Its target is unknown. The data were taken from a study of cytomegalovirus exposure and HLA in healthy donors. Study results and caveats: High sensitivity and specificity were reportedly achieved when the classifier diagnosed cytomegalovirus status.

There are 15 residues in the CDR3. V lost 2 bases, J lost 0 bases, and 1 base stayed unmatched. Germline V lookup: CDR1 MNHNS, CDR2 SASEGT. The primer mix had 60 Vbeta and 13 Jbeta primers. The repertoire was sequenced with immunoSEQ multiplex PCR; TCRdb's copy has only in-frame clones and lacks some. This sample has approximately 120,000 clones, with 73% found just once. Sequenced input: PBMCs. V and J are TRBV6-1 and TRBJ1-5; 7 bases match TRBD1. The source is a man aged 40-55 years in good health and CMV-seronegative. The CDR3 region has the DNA TGTGCCAGCAGTGAAACAGGGGTTAGCAATCAGCCCCAGCATTTT. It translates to CASSETGVSNQPQHF.